This T cell receptor (beta chain) was captured in a study of T-cell memory formation after mild COVID-19. Study at large: The TCR clusters were mostly specific to one donor.

In germline, CDR1 is SQVTM, CDR2 ANQGSEA. V trimming: 4 bases; J trimming: 2 bases; junction bases outside the gene matches: 1. The CDR3 is 12 amino acids. Overall study results and limits: Researchers report contracting CD4+ clones mostly in CM and EM, with CD8+ clones in EMRA.

Each CDR3 protein is one row after TCRdb ran MiXCR on the 5' RACE reads. The repertoire consists of around 370,000 distinct CDR3 sequences, with roughly 21% occurring once and the leading ten covering under 15%. Concerning this clonotype itself: Its antigen remains unknown.

This TCR derives from an adult woman who had mild COVID-19 (a few samples of this study predate the infection). Cell type and time point are not known. This sequence joins TRBV29-1 and TRBJ2-7, with 8 bases matching TRBD1. The sample comprised PBMCs or a T cell subset sorted from them (not recorded which). CDR3 sequence: CSVVRGPYEQYF. CDR3 DNA sequence: TGCAGCGTTGTCAGGGGGCCCTACGAGCAGTACTTC.